Detailed here is one T cell receptor beta chain. The source of the sample is a study of blood T cell repertoires in COVID-19. Sequenced by immunoSEQ multiplex PCR; TCRdb stores in-frame clones only, minus some. The table has under 200,000 clones, 84% seen once. The ends lost 3 bases at V and 0 bases at J; junction bases unmatched: 12. The CDR3 has 19 residues. The germline V gene encodes CDR1 KGHSH and CDR2 LQKENI. Participants reported their clinical history, and cohort assignment relied on those reports. What the recovered Cohort 3 donors had was two negative PCRs, clearance, or symptom resolution. This TCR was recovered from a woman aged 45-65 years who had recovered from COVID-19. This sequence joins TRBV18 and TRBJ2-3, with 10 bases lining up with TRBD2. The sample taken for sequencing was PBMCs or T cells enriched from blood (not recorded which). The CDR3 sequence: CASSPFGLAVFSSTDTQYF. For the CDR3, the DNA is TGTGCCAGCTCACCTTTTGGACTAGCGGTTTTTTCCAGCACAGATACGCAGTATTTT.